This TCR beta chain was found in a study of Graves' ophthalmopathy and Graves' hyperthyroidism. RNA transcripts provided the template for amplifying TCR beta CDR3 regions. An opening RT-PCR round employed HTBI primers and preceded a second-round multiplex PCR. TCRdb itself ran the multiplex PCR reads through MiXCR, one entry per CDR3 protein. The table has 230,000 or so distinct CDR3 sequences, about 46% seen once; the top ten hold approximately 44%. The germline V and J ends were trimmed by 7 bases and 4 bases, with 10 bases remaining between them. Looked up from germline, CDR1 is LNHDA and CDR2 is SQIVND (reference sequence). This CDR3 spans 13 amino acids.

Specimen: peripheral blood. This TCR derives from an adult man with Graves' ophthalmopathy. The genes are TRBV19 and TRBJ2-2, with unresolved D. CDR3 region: CASTRRATGELFF. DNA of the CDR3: TGTGCCAGTACTCGTAGAGCCACCGGGGAGCTGTTTTTT.